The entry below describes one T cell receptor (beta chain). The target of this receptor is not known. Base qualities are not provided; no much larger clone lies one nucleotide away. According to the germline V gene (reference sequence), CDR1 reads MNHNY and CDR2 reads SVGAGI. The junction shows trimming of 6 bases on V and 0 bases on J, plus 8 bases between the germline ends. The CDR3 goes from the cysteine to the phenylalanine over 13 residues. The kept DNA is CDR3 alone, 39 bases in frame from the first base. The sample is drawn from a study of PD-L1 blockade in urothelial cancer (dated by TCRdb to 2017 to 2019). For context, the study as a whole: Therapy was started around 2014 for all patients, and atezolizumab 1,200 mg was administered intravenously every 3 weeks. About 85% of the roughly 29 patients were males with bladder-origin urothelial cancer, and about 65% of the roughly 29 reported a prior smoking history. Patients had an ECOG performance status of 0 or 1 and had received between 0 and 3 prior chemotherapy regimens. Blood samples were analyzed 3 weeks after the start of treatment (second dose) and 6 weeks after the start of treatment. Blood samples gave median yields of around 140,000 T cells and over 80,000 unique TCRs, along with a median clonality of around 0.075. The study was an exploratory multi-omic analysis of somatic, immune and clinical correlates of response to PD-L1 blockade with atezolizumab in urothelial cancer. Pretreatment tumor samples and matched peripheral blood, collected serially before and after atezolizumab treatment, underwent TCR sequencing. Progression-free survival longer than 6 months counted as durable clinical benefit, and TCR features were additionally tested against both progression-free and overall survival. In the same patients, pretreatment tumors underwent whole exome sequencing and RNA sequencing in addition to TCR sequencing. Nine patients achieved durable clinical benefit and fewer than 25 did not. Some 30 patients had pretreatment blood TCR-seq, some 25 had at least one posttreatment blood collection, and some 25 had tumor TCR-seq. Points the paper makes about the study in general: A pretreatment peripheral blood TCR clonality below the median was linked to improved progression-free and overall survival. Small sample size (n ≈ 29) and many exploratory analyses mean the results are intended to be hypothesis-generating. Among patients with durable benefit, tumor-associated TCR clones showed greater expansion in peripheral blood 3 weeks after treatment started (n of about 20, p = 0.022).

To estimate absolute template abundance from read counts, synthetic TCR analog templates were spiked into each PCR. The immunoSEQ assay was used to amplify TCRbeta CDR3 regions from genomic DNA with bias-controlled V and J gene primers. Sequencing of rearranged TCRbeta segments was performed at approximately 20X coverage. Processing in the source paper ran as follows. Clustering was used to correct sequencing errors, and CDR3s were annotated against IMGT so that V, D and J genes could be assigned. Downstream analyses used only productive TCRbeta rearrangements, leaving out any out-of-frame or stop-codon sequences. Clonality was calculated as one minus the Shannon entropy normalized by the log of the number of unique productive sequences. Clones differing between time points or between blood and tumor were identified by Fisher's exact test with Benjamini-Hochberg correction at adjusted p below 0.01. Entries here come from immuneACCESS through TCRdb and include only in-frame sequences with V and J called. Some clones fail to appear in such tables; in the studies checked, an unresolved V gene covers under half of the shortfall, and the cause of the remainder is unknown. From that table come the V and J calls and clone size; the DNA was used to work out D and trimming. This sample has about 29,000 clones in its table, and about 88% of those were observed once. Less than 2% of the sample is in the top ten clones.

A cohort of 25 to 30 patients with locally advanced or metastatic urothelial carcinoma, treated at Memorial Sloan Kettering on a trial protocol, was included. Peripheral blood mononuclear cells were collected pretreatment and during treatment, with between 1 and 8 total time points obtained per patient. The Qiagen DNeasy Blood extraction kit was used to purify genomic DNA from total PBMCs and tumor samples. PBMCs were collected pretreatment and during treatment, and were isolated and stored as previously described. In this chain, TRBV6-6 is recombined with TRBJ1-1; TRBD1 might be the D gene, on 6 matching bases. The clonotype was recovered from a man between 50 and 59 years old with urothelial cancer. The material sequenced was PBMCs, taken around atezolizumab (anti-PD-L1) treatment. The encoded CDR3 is CASSQGMNTEAFF. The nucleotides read TGTGCCAGCAGCCAGGGGATGAACACTGAAGCTTTCTTT.